The present TCR beta chain was sequenced within a study of blood T cell repertoires in COVID-19. Looking at the study overall: PBMCs, B-cell-depleted T cells, or T cells were the source of the cDNA or gDNA that made up the material.

The trim removed 4 bases at V and 0 bases at J, leaving 3 bases unmatched. This CDR3 contains 14 residues. Germline CDR1 and CDR2: SNHLY and FYNNEI. Method: immunoSEQ multiplex PCR; TCRdb's copy keeps in-frame clones and lacks some. The sample holds over 400,000 clones, about 88% seen once. The receptor's source is a woman between 50 and 59 years old with COVID-19, enrolled during active disease. The chain couples TRBV2 to TRBJ2-7, with 7 bases lining up with TRBD2. Sequenced sample: peripheral blood. The chain's CDR3 is CASSGEGTSYEQYF. The CDR3 bases are TGTGCCAGCAGTGGGGAGGGGACCTCCTACGAGCAGTACTTC.